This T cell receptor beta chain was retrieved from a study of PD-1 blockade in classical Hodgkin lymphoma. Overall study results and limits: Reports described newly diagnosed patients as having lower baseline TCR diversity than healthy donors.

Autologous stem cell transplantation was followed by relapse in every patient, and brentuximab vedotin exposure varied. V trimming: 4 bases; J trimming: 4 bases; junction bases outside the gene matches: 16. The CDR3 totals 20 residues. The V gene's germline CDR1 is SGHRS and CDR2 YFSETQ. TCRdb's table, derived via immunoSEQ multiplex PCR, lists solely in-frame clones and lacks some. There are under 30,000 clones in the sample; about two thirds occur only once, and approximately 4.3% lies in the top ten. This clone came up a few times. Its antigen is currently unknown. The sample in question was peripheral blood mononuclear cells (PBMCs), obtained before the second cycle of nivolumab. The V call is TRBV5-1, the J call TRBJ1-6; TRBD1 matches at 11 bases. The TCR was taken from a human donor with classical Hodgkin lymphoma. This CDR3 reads CASSPGQGALVDPYNSPLHF. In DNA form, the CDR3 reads TGCGCCAGCAGCCCAGGACAGGGGGCCTTAGTGGATCCTTATAATTCACCCCTCCACTTT.